The 19 T cell receptor beta chains in this list originate from one sample, sequenced in a study of cytomegalovirus exposure and HLA in healthy donors (dated by TCRdb to the late 2010s). The library was generated by the immunoSEQ multiplex PCR assay. For the multiplex PCR, a mixture combining 60 forward primers for TCR Vbeta segments and 13 reverse primers for TCR Jbeta segments was used. This is the immuneACCESS table as TCRdb keeps it, with only in-frame sequences that have V and J called. A part of the clones is gone; compared with another copy, unresolved V genes explain less than half, and the rest is unexplained. This sample holds around 28,000 clones; roughly 89% were observed only once. 2.7% of the sample comes from the top ten. Sequencing input: PBMCs. Receptors were obtained from a boy aged 5 to 17 in good health and CMV-seronegative.

This clone was counted once. This chain uses TRBV10-3 with TRBJ1-2; 7 bases agree with TRBD1. The CDR3 is 16 residues long. J was trimmed by 2 bases and V by 4 bases; bases with no gene match: 10. Germline assignment: CDR1 ENHRY and CDR2 SYGVKD. CDR3 loop: CAISGAGTEKNYGYTF. CDR3 nucleotides: TGTGCCATCAGTGGAGCCGGGACAGAGAAGAACTATGGCTACACCTTC.

The chain links TRBV5-1 to TRBJ2-3; 8 bases fit TRBD2. The junction had 6 bases not matched to a gene; V was cut back by 0 bases and J by 6 bases. The CDR3 consists of 15 residues. The germline V gene encodes CDR1 SGHRS and CDR2 YFSETQ. The CDR3 region has the DNA TGCGCCAGCAGCTTGGATACGGGGGGGGGCGATACGCAGTATTTT. It is translated as CASSLDTGGGDTQYF.

The chain employs TRBV5-1 and TRBJ2-7, with 9 bases fitting TRBD1. This CDR3 has 15 residues. J was trimmed by 5 bases and V by 5 bases; bases with no gene match: 11. Germline V gives CDR1 SGHRS, CDR2 YFSETQ. The CDR3 nucleotides are TGCGCCAGCAGGCCCGGGACAGGGTCGGGAAACGAGCAGTACTTC. Translating it yields CASRPGTGSGNEQYF.

The chain carries TRBV27 and TRBJ2-3, with 7 bases identical to TRBD1. CDR3 length: 11 amino acids. J lost 4 bases, V lost 8 bases, and 0 bases had no gene match. Germline V gives CDR1 MNHEY, CDR2 SMNVEV (reference sequence). The CDR3 loop is CASQGADTQYF. The CDR3 coding sequence is TGTGCCAGCCAGGGGGCAGATACGCAGTATTTT.

V gene TRBV7-6 combines with J gene TRBJ2-7, with TRBD2 identical over 7 bases. The length of the CDR3 is 15 residues. The germline CDR1 and CDR2 sequences are SGHVS and FNYEAQ. Trimming took 5 bases from V and 7 from J; bases not matched to a gene: 14. DNA for the CDR3: TGTGCCAGCAGCCCCCAATCCGGGGGGACGGGTGAGCAGTACTTC. Protein: CASSPQSGGTGEQYF.

This chain uses TRBV18 with TRBJ1-1; D is undetermined. The V gene's germline CDR1 is KGHSH and CDR2 LQKENI. CDR3 length: 13 amino acids. V was pared by 2 bases and J by 5 bases, with 9 bases between. The CDR3 region has the DNA TGTGCCAGCTCACCAAGCCGGGGTACTGAAGCTTTCTTT. This translates into CASSPSRGTEAFF. Using reference TRBV18 and TRBJ1-1 for the parts outside the CDR3, the full variable domain is NAGVMQNPRHLVRRRGQEARLRCSPMKGHSHVYWYRQLPEEGLKFMVYLQKENIIDESGMPKERFSAEFPKEGPSILRIQQVVRGDSAAYFCASSPSRGTEAFFGQGTRLTVV.

This chain links TRBV2 with TRBJ1-5; D may be TRBD1 (6 bases). The CDR3 extends over 15 amino acids. The V gene's germline CDR1 is SNHLY and CDR2 FYNNEI. V shed 5 bases and J shed 3 bases, with 14 bases lying between them. The CDR3, as DNA: TGTGCCAGCAGTCGCAGGGAGGGGGACAATCAGCCCCAGCATTTT. Protein sequence: CASSRREGDNQPQHF.

This clone was detected only once. Distinct nucleotide sequences in the sample also encode this CDR3. V and J are TRBV5-1 and TRBJ2-5, with 12 bases lining up with TRBD1. J gave up 0 bases and V 4 bases, and 4 bases lay outside the gene matches. Germline V gene sequence: CDR1 SGHRS, CDR2 YFSETQ. CDR3 length: 16 amino acids. The CDR3 spells CASSPGTGGYQETQYF. Written as DNA, the CDR3 is TGCGCCAGCAGCCCGGGGACAGGGGGCTACCAAGAGACCCAGTACTTC.

The V call is TRBV4-2, the J call TRBJ2-1, with a possible D match to TRBD2 (7 bases). Germline CDR1 reads LGHNA; CDR2 reads YNFKEQ. This CDR3 comprises 15 residues. V was cut by 0 bases and J by 6 bases, with 12 bases left in between. As DNA, the CDR3 is TGTGCCAGCAGCCAAGACCGGGGGGCAGCCAATGAGCAGTTCTTC. It encodes CASSQDRGAANEQFF.

The chain carries TRBV7-8 and TRBJ2-5, with D uncertain. The V gene lost 4 bases and the J gene lost 3 bases, with 27 bases spanning the gap. There are 19 residues in the CDR3. Germline assignment: CDR1 SGHVS and CDR2 FQNEAQ. The chain's CDR3 is CASSSFRMAASTHKETQYF. CDR3 DNA: TGTGCCAGCAGCTCATTCCGAATGGCGGCTTCCACTCACAAAGAGACCCAGTACTTC.

The rearrangement links TRBV7-2 to TRBJ2-1; the match to TRBD2 covers 10 bases. CDR1 is SGHTA and CDR2 is FQGNSA in the germline V gene. The CDR3 covers 17 residues. The V segment lost 1 base and the J segment 6 bases; nucleotides outside the gene matches: 9. CDR3 in amino acids: CASSLGGTAGGPNEQFF. CDR3 coding DNA: TGTGCCAGCAGCTTAGGTGGTACAGCGGGGGGGCCCAATGAGCAGTTCTTC. Variable domain in full (rest from reference TRBV7-2 and TRBJ2-1): GAGVSQSPSNKVTEKGKDVELRCDPISGHTALYWYRQSLGQGLEFLIYFQGNSAPDKSGLPSDRFSAERTGGSVSTLTIQRTQQEDSAVYLCASSLGGTAGGPNEQFFGPGTRLTVL.

This sequence joins TRBV4-1 and TRBJ2-1, with TRBD1 as a possible D gene (5 bases). Germline-derived CDR1 and CDR2 are MGHRA and YSYEKL. The length of the CDR3 is 13 residues. The V gene lost 0 bases and the J gene lost 10 bases, with 10 bases spanning the gap. The DNA for the CDR3 is TGCGCCAGCAGCCAAGATAGGGGTTGGGAGCAGTTCTTC. It yields the protein CASSQDRGWEQFF.

The V and J genes are TRBV7-9 and TRBJ1-2, with 10 positions matching TRBD1. The CDR3 length is 17 residues. With V trimmed by 3 bases and J by 5 bases, 12 bases remained unmatched. Germline V gene lookup returns CDR1 SEHNR and CDR2 FQNEAQ (reference sequence). CDR3 region: CASSFTGGTGVGYGYTF. In nucleotides, the CDR3 is TGTGCCAGCAGCTTTACCGGAGGGACAGGGGTGGGATATGGCTACACCTTC.

V is TRBV5-1 and J is TRBJ2-3; 9 nucleotides agree with TRBD2. Trimming cost V 1 base and J 2 bases; bases outside gene matches: 5. In germline, CDR1 is SGHRS, CDR2 YFSETQ. This CDR3 is 16 amino acids long. The CDR3 protein is CASSLLASGVTDTQYF. The CDR3 DNA sequence: TGCGCCAGCAGCTTGTTGGCTAGCGGGGTCACAGATACGCAGTATTTT.

DNA for the CDR3: TGTGCCACCAGCAGAGATCCAGGGGGAAACCAGCCCCAGCATTTT. It encodes CATSRDPGGNQPQHF. The chain carries TRBV15 and TRBJ1-5, with 7 bases lining up with TRBD1. The V segment lost 0 bases and the J segment 7 bases; nucleotides outside the gene matches: 6. Germline CDR1 is LNHNV and CDR2 is YYDKDF (reference sequence). CDR3 length equals 15 residues.

The chain combines TRBV25-1 with TRBJ2-7, with a possible D match to TRBD1 (6 bases). The CDR3 extends over 13 amino acids. V was clipped by 4 bases and J by 3 bases, with 10 bases between them. Germline values: CDR1 MGHDK, CDR2 SYGVNS. CDR3: CASSAVQGYEQYF. CDR3 nucleotides: TGTGCCAGCAGTGCAGTACAGGGCTACGAGCAGTACTTC.

The rearrangement links TRBV15 to TRBJ2-7; no firm D call. The germline V gene has CDR1 LNHNV and CDR2 YYDKDF (reference sequence). Trimming cost V 0 bases and J 6 bases, with 6 bases left between them. This CDR3 region has 12 residues. CDR3 nucleotide sequence: TGTGCCACCAGCAGAGATCGAGGCGAGCAGTACTTC. Translated, it gives CATSRDRGEQYF.

This clone came up a few times. This chain uses TRBV7-7 with TRBJ2-1, with D maybe TRBD1 (6 bases). The CDR3 consists of 16 residues. Germline assignment: CDR1 SSHAT and CDR2 FNYEAQ (reference sequence). The V and J ends lost 5 bases and 2 bases respectively, with 16 bases between them. The chain's CDR3 is CASSKTGSHPYNEQFF. In nucleotides, the CDR3 is TGTGCCAGCAGCAAAACAGGGTCACACCCCTACAATGAGCAGTTCTTC.

This rearrangement joins TRBV2 to TRBJ1-6, with 8 positions matching TRBD1. CDR1 SNHLY and CDR2 FYNNEI come from the germline V gene. The ends lost 7 bases at V and 4 bases at J; junction bases unmatched: 12. The CDR3 has 17 residues. The DNA of the CDR3 is TGTGCCAGCAACCCTCCAGGGGGCGGGCTTTATAATTCACCCCTCCACTTT. Protein sequence: CASNPPGGGLYNSPLHF.